Each of the 32 T cell receptor beta chains below was sequenced from the same sample in a study of neoadjuvant anti-PD-1 for oral cavity cancer. The table came from immunoSEQ multiplex PCR; TCRdb's copy has only in-frame clones and leaves some out. Here the sample spans roughly 14,000 clones, about 74% being singletons. Noted time point: after neoadjuvant nivolumab, at surgical resection. The source was PBMCs, collected after nivolumab (anti-PD-1) treatment. Every receptor here comes from a person aged 35-79 years with oral cavity squamous cell carcinoma.

This chain connects TRBV11-2 to TRBJ2-1; 9 bases fit TRBD2. Germline loops: CDR1 SGHAT, CDR2 FQNNGV. The CDR3 has 18 residues. Trimming at V came to 5 bases and at J to 0 bases, leaving 11 bases not matched to a gene. DNA of the CDR3: TGTGCCAGCAGCCCCCAGGGGTCTAGCGGGATCTCCTACAATGAGCAGTTCTTC. It is translated as CASSPQGSSGISYNEQFF.

This chain links TRBV7-9 with TRBJ1-1; a weak D match, TRBD1 (5 bases). V dropped 5 bases and J dropped 3 bases, with 19 bases sitting between them. Germline CDR1 and CDR2: SEHNR and FQNEAQ (reference sequence). The CDR3 contains 16 residues. Written as DNA, the CDR3 is TGTGCCAGCAGCCTCGGGGGTGCCAGGGCGGACACTGAAGCTTTCTTT. Its translation is CASSLGGARADTEAFF. Filled out from reference TRBV7-9 and TRBJ1-1, the complete variable domain reads DTGVSQNPRHKITKRGQNVTFRCDPISEHNRLYWYRQTLGQGPEFLTYFQNEAQLEKSRLLSDRFSAERPKGSFSTLEIQRTEQGDSAMYLCASSLGGARADTEAFFGQGTRLTVV.

This chain uses TRBV6-5 with TRBJ1-1, with 9 bases matching TRBD1. The germline V gene has CDR1 MNHEY and CDR2 SVGAGI. The CDR3 totals 15 residues. V lost 2 bases to trimming and J lost 5 bases; unmatched junction nucleotides: 6. The CDR3 region has the DNA TGTGCCAGCAGTTACACACAGGGGGCCGCGACTGAAGCTTTCTTT. Protein sequence: CASSYTQGAATEAFF.

In its sample, this clone was seen once. The chain couples TRBV6-1 to TRBJ1-2; D not certain. Trimming stripped 3 bases from V and 4 bases from J, with 18 bases between. This CDR3 comprises 16 residues. CDR1 is MNHNS, CDR2 SASEGT, per germline. CDR3 bases: TGTGCCAGCAGTGACCCGGGGTGGGAAGATGGCTATGGCTACACCTTC. Translated: CASSDPGWEDGYGYTF.

The chain recombines TRBV29-1 with TRBJ1-3, with TRBD1 as a possible D gene (5 bases). Trimming took 5 bases from V and 2 from J, leaving 13 bases between them. From germline, CDR1 is SQVTM and CDR2 ANQGSEA. The CDR3 has 14 amino acids. CDR3 protein: CSVRWDGAGNTIYF. As DNA, the CDR3 is TGCAGCGTTAGATGGGACGGGGCTGGAAACACCATATATTTT.

V and J are TRBV6-1 and TRBJ2-1; 7 bases match TRBD2. Losses at the gene ends were 5 bases for V and 4 bases for J; bases not matched to a gene: 5. CDR3 length: 14 amino acids. Germline loops: CDR1 MNHNS, CDR2 SASEGT. The CDR3 protein is CASSPSGEYNEQFF. As DNA, the CDR3 is TGTGCCAGCAGTCCTAGCGGAGAGTACAATGAGCAGTTCTTC.

The CDR3 bases are TGTGCCAGCAGCTTAAGCCTCAGGGAGTACACCTTC. Translating gives CASSLSLREYTF. The V and J genes are TRBV7-9 and TRBJ1-2; TRBD1 might be the D (5 bases). CDR3 length: 12 amino acids. Germline assignment: CDR1 SEHNR and CDR2 FQNEAQ (reference sequence). V was trimmed by 2 bases and J by 11 bases, leaving 12 bases between them. The complete variable domain, with remaining parts taken from reference TRBV7-9 and TRBJ1-2, reads DTGVSQNPRHKITKRGQNVTFRCDPISEHNRLYWYRQTLGQGPEFLTYFQNEAQLEKSRLLSDRFSAERPKGSFSTLEIQRTEQGDSAMYLCASSLSLREYTFGSGTRLTVV.

The rearrangement uses TRBV10-3 and TRBJ2-1, with D tentatively TRBD2 (6 bases). The V end was cut by 2 bases, the J end by 10 bases, with 9 bases between. CDR1 and CDR2 from the germline V gene are ENHRY and SYGVKD. This CDR3 is built from 12 residues. CDR3 in DNA: TGTGCCATCAGTGAGCAGGAGGGAGAGCAGTTCTTC. Translation: CAISEQEGEQFF.

The genes are TRBV10-2 and TRBJ2-7; D unclear. The germline gives CDR1 WSHSY, CDR2 SAAADI. This CDR3 comprises 14 residues. Deletions cut 0 bases from V and 2 bases from J, with 8 bases between. CDR3: CASSESGRAYEQYF. In DNA form, the CDR3 reads TGCGCCAGCAGTGAGTCGGGCAGAGCCTACGAGCAGTACTTC.

DNA for the CDR3: TGTGCCAGCAGTGAAGGGAGGGGATCTGGGACAGGGGGCAATCAGCCCCAGCATTTT. Its protein is CASSEGRGSGTGGNQPQHF. The chain joins TRBV6-1 to TRBJ1-5; 10 bases match TRBD1. CDR1 is MNHNS and CDR2 is SASEGT in the germline V gene. The CDR3 loop spans 19 amino acids. V dropped 1 base and J dropped 2; count of bases not matched to a gene: 11.

The chain is built from TRBV27 and TRBJ2-1; perhaps TRBD2 as D (5 bases). Germline V gene sequence: CDR1 MNHEY, CDR2 SMNVEV (reference sequence). V was pared by 4 bases and J by 8 bases, with 12 bases between. The CDR3 contains 13 residues. The CDR3 loop reads CASSSTSLYEQFF. CDR3 sequence (DNA): TGTGCCAGCAGTTCCACTAGTCTCTATGAGCAGTTCTTC.

The chain couples TRBV7-8 to TRBJ2-7, with D perhaps being TRBD1 or TRBD2 (5 bases each). The CDR3 is 14 residues long. CDR1 and CDR2 (germline): SGHVS, FQNEAQ. V gave up 3 bases and J gave up 2 bases, with 11 bases separating them. Here the CDR3 DNA reads TGTGCCAGCAGCTTTCCGGGACGAACCTACGAGCAGTACTTC. Protein product: CASSFPGRTYEQYF.

This chain links TRBV6-5 with TRBJ2-7; the D gene could be TRBD1 or TRBD2 (5 bases each). V was pared by 8 bases and J by 3 bases, with 11 bases between. CDR1 and CDR2 from the germline V gene are MNHEY and SVGAGI. This CDR3 has 12 residues. This CDR3 is CASGTASYEQYF. CDR3 DNA sequence: TGTGCCAGCGGGACGGCCAGCTACGAGCAGTACTTC.

The chain employs TRBV30 and TRBJ1-3, with D maybe TRBD1 (5 bases). The CDR3 loop spans 12 amino acids. The germline V gene has CDR1 GTSNPN and CDR2 SVGIG (reference sequence). The germline V and J ends were trimmed by 3 bases and 4 bases, with 7 bases remaining between them. The CDR3 is CAWSRGGNTIYF. CDR3 bases: TGTGCCTGGAGCCGGGGGGGAAACACCATATATTTT.

The rearrangement uses TRBV2 and TRBJ2-3; 8 positions match TRBD1. Losses at the gene ends were 3 bases for V and 8 bases for J; bases not matched to a gene: 7. The germline CDR1 and CDR2 sequences are SNHLY and FYNNEI. The length of the CDR3 is 14 residues. The CDR3 DNA sequence: TGTGCCAGCAGTGAGGCAGGGGGCGCCGGTACGCAGTATTTT. This codes for CASSEAGGAGTQYF.

This clone was found once. The rearrangement joins TRBV5-1 to TRBJ2-3, with 13 bases identical to TRBD2. The CDR3 has 17 residues. Germline trimming cut 5 bases from V and 2 bases from J; bases unmatched to any gene: 8. Germline values: CDR1 SGHRS, CDR2 YFSETQ. In DNA, the CDR3 is TGCGCCAGCAGAACCGGACTAGCGGGGGTATACACAGATACGCAGTATTTT. Its protein product is CASRTGLAGVYTDTQYF. Together with reference TRBV5-1 and TRBJ2-3, the CDR3 gives the full variable domain: KAGVTQTPRYLIKTRGQQVTLSCSPISGHRSVSWYQQTPGQGLQFLFEYFSETQRNKGNFPGRFSGRQFSNSRSEMNVSTLELGDSALYLCASRTGLAGVYTDTQYFGPGTRLTVL.

The chain employs TRBV28 and TRBJ1-4; 7 bases fit TRBD1. J was trimmed by 4 bases and V by 6 bases; bases with no gene match: 8. This CDR3 spans 15 amino acids. CDR1 and CDR2 from the germline V gene are MDHEN and SYDVKM. CDR3 in amino acids: CASSASGGLNEKLFF. DNA for the CDR3: TGTGCCAGCAGCGCCTCAGGGGGTCTTAATGAAAAACTGTTTTTT.

The chain combines TRBV6-1 with TRBJ2-3, with TRBD1 matching over 8 bases. With 10 bases clipped from V and 4 bases from J, the junction kept 10 bases outside the gene matches. This CDR3 region has 14 residues. In germline, CDR1 is MNHNS, CDR2 SASEGT. The CDR3 DNA is TGTGCCACAGGGGAGGCAGGGGGCCCAGATACGCAGTATTTT. Protein sequence: CATGEAGGPDTQYF.

The rearrangement uses TRBV5-1 and TRBJ1-1; D call uncertain. The germline CDR1 and CDR2 sequences are SGHRS and YFSETQ. Between the trimmed V and J ends, which lost 1 base and 0 bases, there was a span of 10 bases. This CDR3 contains 15 residues. The CDR3 sequence is CASSLMAGMNTEAFF. The DNA of the CDR3 is TGCGCCAGCAGCTTGATGGCCGGAATGAACACTGAAGCTTTCTTT.

Written as DNA, the CDR3 is TGCAGCGTTTTCCCCCGCCGGGCGGAGACAGATACGCAGTATTTT. Translating gives CSVFPRRAETDTQYF. This chain uses TRBV29-1 with TRBJ2-3; the D is unclear. The germline V gene encodes CDR1 SQVTM and CDR2 ANQGSEA. V shed 5 bases and J shed 3 bases, with 18 bases lying between them. The length of the CDR3 is 15 residues.

The chain recombines TRBV7-2 with TRBJ2-7, with D unresolved. Germline V gene lookup returns CDR1 SGHTA and CDR2 FQGNSA. V shed 0 bases and J shed 0 bases, with 9 bases lying between them. The CDR3 length is 15 residues. The CDR3 sequence: CASSLAASVSYEQYF. The CDR3 coding sequence is TGTGCCAGCAGCTTAGCGGCCAGCGTCTCCTACGAGCAGTACTTC.

The chain links TRBV15 to TRBJ2-7, with D possibly being TRBD1 (5 bases). Trimming stripped 0 bases from V and 6 bases from J, with 15 bases between. Germline V gene sequence: CDR1 LNHNV, CDR2 YYDKDF (reference sequence). CDR3 length equals 15 residues. This CDR3 reads CATSREAGIGSEQYF. As DNA, the CDR3 is TGTGCCACCAGCAGAGAAGCAGGGATTGGAAGCGAGCAGTACTTC.

The CDR3 DNA follows: TGTGCCAGCAGGAGGGACAGCTCCTACAATGAGCAGTTCTTC. Amino acid sequence: CASRRDSSYNEQFF. The V gene is TRBV2, the J gene TRBJ2-1, with 7 bases fitting TRBD1. The ends lost 6 bases at V and 0 bases at J; junction bases unmatched: 2. Germline loops: CDR1 SNHLY, CDR2 FYNNEI. CDR3 length: 14 residues.

This clone is a singleton in its sample. The chain employs TRBV29-1 and TRBJ2-1, with D uncertain. Germline CDR1 reads SQVTM; CDR2 reads ANQGSEA. Trimming pared 4 bases from V and 8 bases from J, leaving 15 bases between. This CDR3 contains 13 residues. The CDR3 reads CSVATTLVDEQFF. In nucleotides, the CDR3 is TGCAGCGTTGCGACGACCCTTGTGGATGAGCAGTTCTTC.

The rearrangement uses TRBV7-9 and TRBJ2-5; unclear D gene. Trimming took 5 bases from V and 2 from J, leaving 12 bases between them. The CDR3 contains 14 residues. Germline-derived CDR1 and CDR2 are SEHNR and FQNEAQ (reference sequence). The CDR3 region is CASSEDLGQETQYF. CDR3 nucleotide sequence: TGTGCCAGCAGCGAGGACCTGGGGCAAGAGACCCAGTACTTC.

The CDR3 region is CASSSAIEAFF. The CDR3 nucleotides are TGCGCCAGCAGCTCGGCCATTGAAGCTTTCTTT. V is TRBV5-1 and J is TRBJ1-1, with D hard to call. This CDR3 is 11 amino acids long. CDR1 and CDR2 (germline): SGHRS, YFSETQ. Trimming left V 3 bases short and J 7 bases short, with 7 bases between.

This clone was observed a handful of times. V gene TRBV6-1 combines with J gene TRBJ1-2; no firm D call. Germline assignment: CDR1 MNHNS and CDR2 SASEGT. V gave up 6 bases and J gave up 8 bases, with 10 bases separating them. This CDR3 is built from 11 residues. The DNA for the CDR3 is TGTGCCAGCAGGGGTGACGGAGGCTACACCTTC. It encodes CASRGDGGYTF.

This clone has a handful of counts. The CDR3 DNA sequence: TGTGCCAGCAGCTTAGATTGGGCTAGCGGGGGAAATGAGCAGTTCTTC. The encoded protein is CASSLDWASGGNEQFF. The gene calls are TRBV11-2 and TRBJ2-1; 10 bases fit TRBD2. After removal of 0 bases from V and 7 bases from J, the junction contained 6 bases not matched to a gene. CDR3 length: 16 residues. The germline gives CDR1 SGHAT, CDR2 FQNNGV.

The genes are TRBV7-9 and TRBJ2-6; D is perhaps TRBD1 or TRBD2 (5 bases each). Germline CDR1 SEHNR, CDR2 FQNEAQ (reference sequence). The CDR3 extends over 16 amino acids. Trimming took 3 bases from V and 0 from J, leaving 9 bases between them. The CDR3 DNA sequence: TGTGCCAGCAGCTTGGGGACCAACTCTGGGGCCAACGTCCTGACTTTC. It is translated as CASSLGTNSGANVLTF. The variable domain in full, completed from reference TRBV7-9 and TRBJ2-6, reads DTGVSQNPRHKITKRGQNVTFRCDPISEHNRLYWYRQTLGQGPEFLTYFQNEAQLEKSRLLSDRFSAERPKGSFSTLEIQRTEQGDSAMYLCASSLGTNSGANVLTFGAGSRLTVL.

This clone occurred a few times. The rearrangement joins TRBV6-5 to TRBJ1-1, with a weak D call TRBD1 (5 bases). Germline V gene sequence: CDR1 MNHEY, CDR2 SVGAGI. The V gene lost 2 bases and the J gene lost 5 bases, with 9 bases spanning the gap. This CDR3 is 13 amino acids long. CDR3 sequence reads: CASSYRRGTEAFF. Written as DNA, the CDR3 is TGTGCCAGCAGTTACCGGCGGGGGACTGAAGCTTTCTTT.

The chain uses TRBV6-1 and TRBJ2-7; D perhaps matches TRBD2 (7 bases). CDR3 length: 17 amino acids. Trimming shortened V by 0 bases and J by 6 bases, and 21 bases separated the two germline ends. In germline, CDR1 is MNHNS, CDR2 SASEGT. The CDR3 loop is CASSEAGLQGGAGEQYF. In nucleotides, the CDR3 is TGTGCCAGCAGTGAAGCGGGCCTACAGGGAGGGGCGGGCGAGCAGTACTTC.

CDR3 nucleotide sequence: TGTGCCAGCAGTGGACTAGCGGGGAACACCGGGGAGCTGTTTTTT. It translates to CASSGLAGNTGELFF. The gene calls are TRBV2 and TRBJ2-2; 10 bases agree with TRBD2. Germline V lookup: CDR1 SNHLY, CDR2 FYNNEI. This CDR3 is built from 15 residues. Trimming at V came to 4 bases and at J to 1 base, leaving 0 bases not matched to a gene.